This T cell receptor (beta chain) came from a study of T cells in Graves' hyperthyroidism and ophthalmopathy. TCR beta CDR3 sequences were amplified from RNA transcripts. First-round RT-PCR of the TCR CDR3 relied on the HTBI primer set. TCRdb fed the multiplex PCR reads into MiXCR, producing one record per CDR3 protein. The profile covers hundreds of thousands of distinct CDR3 sequences, with around 15% appearing a single time and 10% taken by the ten largest. The CDR3 sequence is 14 residues long. V was cut by 2 bases and J by 2 bases, with 8 bases left in between. Germline CDR1 and CDR2: SNHLY and FYNNEI. This clonotype was seen more than once but under ten times. Stable disease denoted Graves' hyperthyroidism without ophthalmopathy progression within 18 months. Orbital computed tomography and thyroid ultrasound, together with serum TRAb and thyroxine and clinical symptoms, were used for diagnoses. Cells are PBMCs isolated from roughly 9.2 ml of fresh blood.

The chain employs TRBV2 and TRBJ2-3; D remains unclear. This TCR was recovered from a woman between 18 and 30 years old with Graves' hyperthyroidism. Sequencing input: blood. CDR3 amino acids: CASSESRPTDTQYF. CDR3 DNA: TGTGCCAGCAGTGAATCGCGGCCCACAGATACGCAGTATTTT.